Each of the 26 T cell receptor beta chains below was sequenced from the same sample in a study of patients and donors after allogeneic stem cell transplantation. A single record per CDR3 protein comes from TCRdb applying MiXCR to the RT-PCR reads. The sample yields 150,000 or so distinct CDR3 sequences, more than 20% seen once. Material for sequencing was blood, either unsorted or a sorted T cell fraction (not recorded which). All receptors derive from a human donor who was either an allogeneic HSCT recipient or a stem cell or donor lymphocyte infusion donor (not recorded which). It is not recorded whose cells these are; they may come from a transplant donor.

This clonotype was recorded a few times. The rearrangement uses TRBV7-2 and TRBJ1-3; the D gene is possibly TRBD1 (5 bases). The CDR3 is made up of 14 amino acids. Germline V gene sequence: CDR1 SGHTA, CDR2 FQGNSA. Trimming pared 1 base from V and 8 bases from J, leaving 12 bases between. The CDR3 reads CASSLEPWGHTIYF. CDR3 DNA sequence: TGTGCCAGCAGCTTAGAGCCCTGGGGCCACACCATATATTTT.

This rearrangement joins TRBV29-1 to TRBJ2-1; TRBD2 aligns across 7 bases. CDR1 and CDR2 (germline): SQVTM, ANQGSEA. CDR3 size: 16 residues. J was trimmed by 7 bases and V by 6 bases; bases with no gene match: 18. The CDR3 is CSVQGFLGLGGNEQFF. The CDR3 DNA is TGCAGCGTCCAAGGCTTTTTAGGGTTGGGAGGGAATGAGCAGTTCTTC.

The V call is TRBV7-3, the J call TRBJ1-1; D is undetermined. The CDR3 spans 13 residues. Between the trimmed V and J ends, which lost 3 bases and 5 bases, there was a span of 10 bases. Germline CDR1 SGHTA, CDR2 FQGTGA. The CDR3 loop is CASSFEMWTEAFF. CDR3 DNA: TGTGCCAGCAGCTTTGAAATGTGGACTGAAGCTTTCTTT. Combining the CDR3 with reference TRBV7-3 and TRBJ1-1 gives the whole variable domain GAGVSQTPSNKVTEKGKYVELRCDPISGHTALYWYRQSLGQGPEFLIYFQGTGAADDSGLPNDRFFAVRPEGSVSTLKIQRTERGDSAVYLCASSFEMWTEAFFGQGTRLTVV.

In this sample, this clonotype turned up a few times. This sequence joins TRBV10-3 and TRBJ1-1; D call uncertain. Germline V gene lookup returns CDR1 ENHRY and CDR2 SYGVKD. Trimming pared 0 bases from V and 0 bases from J, leaving 8 bases between. The CDR3 is 15 amino acids. CDR3 in DNA: TGTGCCATCAGTGAGTCCCTGGCCATGAACACTGAAGCTTTCTTT. It is translated as CAISESLAMNTEAFF.

This chain joins TRBV12-3 or TRBV12-4 and TRBJ1-4; a weak D match, TRBD1 (5 bases). Trimming cost V 4 bases and J 0 bases, with 12 bases left between them. The CDR3 has 16 amino acids. For the CDR3, the DNA is TGTGCCAGCAGTTCGCGGGGGTATGCAACTAATGAAAAACTGTTTTTT. This gives the protein CASSSRGYATNEKLFF.

This clonotype came up a few times. The CDR3 coding sequence is TGCAGTGCTAGTGACTCGAGCTCCTACAATGAGCAGTTCTTC. This sequence encodes CSASDSSSYNEQFF. The genes are TRBV20-1 and TRBJ2-1; D not certain. Germline CDR1 DFQATT, CDR2 SNEGSKA (reference sequence). The CDR3 has 14 residues. V lost 3 bases and J lost 0, with 9 bases in between.

There are a few counts of this clonotype. The rearrangement joins TRBV7-6 to TRBJ1-2, with D maybe TRBD1 (5 bases). This CDR3 has 15 residues. The V and J ends lost 5 bases and 3 bases respectively, with 16 bases between them. The germline gives CDR1 SGHVS, CDR2 FNYEAQ. This chain's CDR3 is CASSPGQEGYYGYTF. In DNA, the CDR3 is TGTGCCAGCAGCCCCGGACAAGAAGGATACTATGGCTACACCTTC. Using reference TRBV7-6 and TRBJ1-2 for the parts outside the CDR3, the full variable domain is GAGVSQSPRYKVTKRGQDVALRCDPISGHVSLYWYRQALGQGPEFLTYFNYEAQQDKSGLPNDRFSAERPEGSISTLTIQRTEQRDSAMYRCASSPGQEGYYGYTFGSGTRLTVV.

V gene TRBV12-5 combines with J gene TRBJ2-1, with 13 bases aligning to TRBD2. Trimming at V came to 5 bases and at J to 6 bases, leaving 10 bases not matched to a gene. The germline V gene has CDR1 LGHNT and CDR2 FRNRAP. The CDR3 loop spans 17 amino acids. The CDR3, as DNA: TGTGCTAGTGGTGCCCCCGGGACTAGCGGGATAGTCAATGAGCAGTTCTTC. Its translation is CASGAPGTSGIVNEQFF.

This chain joins TRBV7-2 and TRBJ1-4; 7 positions match TRBD1. CDR3 length equals 14 residues. The germline CDR1 and CDR2 sequences are SGHTA and FQGNSA. V was clipped by 1 base and J by 8 bases; unmatched bases: 4. CDR3 region: CASSLDRGVEKLFF. In DNA, the CDR3 is TGTGCCAGCAGCTTAGACAGGGGCGTAGAAAAACTGTTTTTT.

The chain employs TRBV12-3 or TRBV12-4 and TRBJ1-5; D is undetermined. V lost 5 bases and J 6 bases, leaving 8 bases between the germline ends. The length of the CDR3 is 12 residues. The CDR3 coding sequence is TGTGCCAGCAGTCTCAGTTTTCAGCCCCAGCATTTT. This sequence encodes CASSLSFQPQHF.

The chain joins TRBV14 to TRBJ2-1; D gene unclear. Germline values: CDR1 SGHDN, CDR2 FVKESK. CDR3 length equals 17 residues. Deletions cut 4 bases from V and 4 bases from J, with 20 bases between. The CDR3 protein is CASSPLAGSLGYNEQFF. For the CDR3, the DNA is TGTGCCAGCAGCCCCTTGGCAGGATCTCTTGGATACAATGAGCAGTTCTTC.

This clonotype appeared a few times. The V gene is TRBV11-1, the J gene TRBJ2-1; D gene uncertain. V was cut by 2 bases and J by 4 bases, with 9 bases left in between. CDR1 is SGHAT and CDR2 is FQDESV in the germline V gene (reference sequence). This CDR3 has 14 amino acids. The CDR3 region has the DNA TGTGCCAGCAGCTTACTAACAGAATACAATGAGCAGTTCTTC. Protein sequence: CASSLLTEYNEQFF.

This chain uses TRBV5-1 with TRBJ2-1; D possibly corresponds to TRBD2 (6 bases). Looked up from germline, CDR1 is SGHRS and CDR2 is YFSETQ. V lost 4 bases and J lost 7, with 12 bases in between. This CDR3 is built from 13 residues. In nucleotides, the CDR3 is TGCGCCAGCAGCCCAGGCGGGGTTAATGAGCAGTTCTTC. As protein: CASSPGGVNEQFF.

The chain is built from TRBV6-5 and TRBJ2-1; 9 positions match TRBD1. This CDR3 spans 16 amino acids. In germline, CDR1 is MNHEY, CDR2 SVGAGI. The J segment lost 4 bases and the V segment lost 7 bases, leaving 11 bases of the junction unmatched. The CDR3 sequence is CASTPRTGGLYNEQFF. CDR3 nucleotides: TGTGCCAGCACCCCTAGAACAGGGGGCCTTTACAATGAGCAGTTCTTC.

The chain links TRBV6-5 to TRBJ1-6, with 8 positions matching TRBD1. CDR3 length: 14 residues. Germline assignment: CDR1 MNHEY and CDR2 SVGAGI. V shed 5 bases and J 8 bases; nucleotides not matched to a gene: 5. CDR3 sequence reads: CASSRQGRDSPLHF. CDR3 DNA sequence: TGTGCCAGCAGTAGACAGGGGCGAGATTCACCCCTCCACTTT.

This clonotype was counted a few times. The chain couples TRBV6-6 to TRBJ1-6, with D tentatively TRBD1 (6 bases). The CDR3 consists of 15 residues. V lost 5 bases and J lost 6, with 14 bases in between. Looked up from germline, CDR1 is MNHNY and CDR2 is SVGAGI (reference sequence). The CDR3 loop reads CASSNPGHINSPLHF. CDR3 DNA sequence: TGTGCCAGCAGTAACCCGGGACATATTAATTCACCCCTCCACTTT.

V is TRBV29-1 and J is TRBJ2-7, with 7 bases that match TRBD1. The CDR3 is 12 residues long. After removal of 7 bases from V and 2 bases from J, the junction contained 5 bases not matched to a gene. CDR1 and CDR2 (germline): SQVTM, ANQGSEA. The CDR3 sequence is CSAYRGPYEQYF. CDR3 DNA: TGCAGCGCATACAGGGGTCCCTACGAGCAGTACTTC.

V gene TRBV27 combines with J gene TRBJ1-1, with no clear D. The ends were cut back, 3 bases at V and 1 base at J, with 18 bases in the middle. Germline loops: CDR1 MNHEY, CDR2 SMNVEV (reference sequence). The CDR3 is 17 residues long. The chain's CDR3 is CASSFGWDPLANTEAFF. DNA for the CDR3: TGTGCCAGCAGTTTTGGTTGGGATCCCTTGGCGAACACTGAAGCTTTCTTT.

There are a few counts of this clonotype. The chain joins TRBV5-1 to TRBJ2-4; D is uncertain. Germline CDR1 and CDR2: SGHRS and YFSETQ. V shed 5 bases and J shed 8 bases, with 8 bases lying between them. The CDR3 is 11 residues long. The CDR3 is CASRALDIQYF. DNA of the CDR3: TGCGCCAGCAGGGCACTGGACATTCAGTACTTC.

The rearrangement uses TRBV7-6 and TRBJ1-2; D is unresolved. Trimming cost V 2 bases and J 2 bases, with 6 bases left between them. The germline V gene has CDR1 SGHVS and CDR2 FNYEAQ. This CDR3 contains 13 residues. Here the CDR3 reads CASSLSRNYGYTF. In DNA form, the CDR3 reads TGTGCCAGCAGCTTAAGCAGAAACTATGGCTACACCTTC.

The CDR3 region is CSVVGGSYNEQFF. DNA of the CDR3: TGCAGCGTTGTAGGCGGGAGTTACAATGAGCAGTTCTTC. The J gene is TRBJ2-1, the V gene TRBV29-1, with 7 bases fitting TRBD2. J was trimmed by 4 bases and V by 4 bases; bases with no gene match: 4. The CDR3 runs to 13 residues. Germline V gene sequence: CDR1 SQVTM, CDR2 ANQGSEA.

This clonotype was observed many times. The chain has TRBV7-2 and TRBJ1-2; D gene unclear. With 1 base removed from V and 4 bases from J, the gap between germline ends came to 13 bases. Germline lookup yields CDR1 SGHTA and CDR2 FQGNSA. This CDR3 region has 15 residues. CDR3 DNA: TGTGCCAGCAGCTTAGGGCTTCCAGGAAGCTATGGCTACACCTTC. Encoded protein: CASSLGLPGSYGYTF.

The gene calls are TRBV15 and TRBJ2-1, with 12 bases identical to TRBD2. V shed 2 bases, J shed 7 bases, and the junction held 9 bases outside the gene matches. The CDR3 spans 17 residues. Germline V gene lookup returns CDR1 LNHNV and CDR2 YYDKDF (reference sequence). CDR3 amino acids: CATSRRTSGTSGNEQFF. DNA of the CDR3: TGTGCCACCAGCAGACGGACTAGCGGGACCTCGGGGAATGAGCAGTTCTTC. Full variable domain (remainder filled in from reference TRBV15 and TRBJ2-1): DAMVIQNPRYQVTQFGKPVTLSCSQTLNHNVMYWYQQKSSQAPKLLFHYYDKDFNNEADTPDNFQSRRPNTSFCFLDIRSPGLGDTAMYLCATSRRTSGTSGNEQFFGPGTRLTVL.

This rearrangement joins TRBV12-3 or TRBV12-4 to TRBJ1-2; D gene ambiguous. V was pared by 6 bases and J by 1 base, with 9 bases between. This CDR3 is built from 13 residues. The CDR3 loop is CASSSSLNYGYTF. CDR3 DNA sequence: TGTGCCAGCAGCTCCAGTCTTAACTATGGCTACACCTTC.

This chain joins TRBV6-6 and TRBJ1-1; D is uncertain. The CDR3 extends over 13 amino acids. V was trimmed by 7 bases and J by 7 bases, leaving 16 bases between them. Germline V gene sequence: CDR1 MNHNY, CDR2 SVGAGI (reference sequence). Here the CDR3 DNA reads TGTGCCAGCACCTCAGTCTCGTTCGGTGAAGCTTTCTTT. Translated: CASTSVSFGEAFF.

The rearrangement uses TRBV4-1 and TRBJ1-1, with unresolved D. CDR1 and CDR2 from the germline V gene are MGHRA and YSYEKL. The CDR3 sequence is 12 residues long. V lost 4 bases to trimming and J lost 7 bases, with 10 bases between them. The CDR3 DNA reads as TGCGCCAGCAGCCCCTGGGTTGGTGAAGCTTTCTTT. Translating it yields CASSPWVGEAFF.